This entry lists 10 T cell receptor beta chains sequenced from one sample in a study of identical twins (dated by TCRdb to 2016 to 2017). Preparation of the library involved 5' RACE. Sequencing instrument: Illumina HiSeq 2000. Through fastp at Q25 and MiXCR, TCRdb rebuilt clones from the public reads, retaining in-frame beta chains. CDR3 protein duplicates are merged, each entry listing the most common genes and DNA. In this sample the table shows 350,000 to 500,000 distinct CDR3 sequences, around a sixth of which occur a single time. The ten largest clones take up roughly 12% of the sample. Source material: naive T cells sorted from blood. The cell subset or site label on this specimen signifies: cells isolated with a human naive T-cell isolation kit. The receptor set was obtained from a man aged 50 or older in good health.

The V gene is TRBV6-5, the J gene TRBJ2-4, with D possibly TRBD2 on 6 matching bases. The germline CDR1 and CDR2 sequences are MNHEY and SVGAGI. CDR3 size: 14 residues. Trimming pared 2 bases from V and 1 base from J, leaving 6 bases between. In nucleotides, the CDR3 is TGTGCCAGCAGTTACGGGGGGGCCAAAAACATTCAGTACTTC. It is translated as CASSYGGAKNIQYF.

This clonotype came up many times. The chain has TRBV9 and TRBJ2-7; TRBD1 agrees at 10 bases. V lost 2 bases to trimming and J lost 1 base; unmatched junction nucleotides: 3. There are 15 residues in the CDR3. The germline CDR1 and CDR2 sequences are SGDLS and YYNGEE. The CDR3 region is CASSVGQGKSYEQYF. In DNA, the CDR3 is TGTGCCAGCAGCGTGGGACAGGGGAAATCCTACGAGCAGTACTTC.

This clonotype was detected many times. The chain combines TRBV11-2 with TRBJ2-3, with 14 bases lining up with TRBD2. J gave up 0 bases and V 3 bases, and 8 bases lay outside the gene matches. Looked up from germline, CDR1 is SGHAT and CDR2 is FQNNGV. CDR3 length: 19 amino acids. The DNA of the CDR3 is TGTGCCAGCAGCTTGACTAGCGGGGGGGCCAGGGGTAGCACAGATACGCAGTATTTT. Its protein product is CASSLTSGGARGSTDTQYF.

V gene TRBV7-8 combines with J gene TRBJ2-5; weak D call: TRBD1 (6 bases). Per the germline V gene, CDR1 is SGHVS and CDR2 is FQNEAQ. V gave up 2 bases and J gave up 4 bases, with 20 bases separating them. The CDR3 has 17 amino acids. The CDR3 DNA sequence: TGTGCCAGCAGCTTAATCCCGCCAGGGGAGTTGTTAGAGACCCAGTACTTC. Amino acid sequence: CASSLIPPGELLETQYF.

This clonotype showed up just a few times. CDR3 nucleotide sequence: TGTGCCAGCAGCTTGGAAGTCATCTCCTACGAGCAGTACTTC. It is translated as CASSLEVISYEQYF. J is TRBJ2-7 and V is TRBV5-5; no clear D. CDR3 length: 14 amino acids. The germline V and J ends were trimmed by 0 bases and 0 bases, with 7 bases remaining between them. The V gene's germline CDR1 is SGHKS and CDR2 YYEKEE (reference sequence).

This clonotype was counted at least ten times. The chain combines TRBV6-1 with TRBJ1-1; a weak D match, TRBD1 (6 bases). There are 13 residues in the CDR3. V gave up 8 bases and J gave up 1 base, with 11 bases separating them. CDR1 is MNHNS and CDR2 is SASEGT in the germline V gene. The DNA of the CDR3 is TGTGCCAGCTACAAAGGGGGGAACACTGAAGCTTTCTTT. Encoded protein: CASYKGGNTEAFF.

The CDR3 loop reads CSGEARDRGYYGYTF. DNA of the CDR3: TGCAGTGGCGAAGCCCGGGACAGGGGGTACTATGGCTACACCTTC. The V call is TRBV20-1, the J call TRBJ1-2, with 11 bases aligning to TRBD1. Trimming cost V 7 bases and J 3 bases; bases outside gene matches: 10. The CDR3 loop spans 15 amino acids. From germline, CDR1 is DFQATT and CDR2 SNEGSKA (reference sequence).

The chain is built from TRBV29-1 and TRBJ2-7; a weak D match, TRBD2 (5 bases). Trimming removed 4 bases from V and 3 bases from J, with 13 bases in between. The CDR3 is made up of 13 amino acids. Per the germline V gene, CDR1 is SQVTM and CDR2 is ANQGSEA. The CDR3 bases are TGCAGCGTTGTGAGGGATGGGGACTACGAGCAGTACTTC. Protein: CSVVRDGDYEQYF.

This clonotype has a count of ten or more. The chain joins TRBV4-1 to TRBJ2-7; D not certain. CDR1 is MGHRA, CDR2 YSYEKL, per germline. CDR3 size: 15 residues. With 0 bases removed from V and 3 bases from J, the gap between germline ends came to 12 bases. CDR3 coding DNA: TGCGCCAGCAGCCAAGATCGTGACACCCACTACGAGCAGTACTTC. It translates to CASSQDRDTHYEQYF.

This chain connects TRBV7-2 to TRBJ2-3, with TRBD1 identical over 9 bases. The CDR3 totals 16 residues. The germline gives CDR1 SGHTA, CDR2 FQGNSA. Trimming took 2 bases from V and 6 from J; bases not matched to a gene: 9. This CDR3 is CASSLSLQGAGDTQYF. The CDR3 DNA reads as TGTGCCAGCAGCTTAAGTTTACAGGGGGCAGGGGATACGCAGTATTTT.